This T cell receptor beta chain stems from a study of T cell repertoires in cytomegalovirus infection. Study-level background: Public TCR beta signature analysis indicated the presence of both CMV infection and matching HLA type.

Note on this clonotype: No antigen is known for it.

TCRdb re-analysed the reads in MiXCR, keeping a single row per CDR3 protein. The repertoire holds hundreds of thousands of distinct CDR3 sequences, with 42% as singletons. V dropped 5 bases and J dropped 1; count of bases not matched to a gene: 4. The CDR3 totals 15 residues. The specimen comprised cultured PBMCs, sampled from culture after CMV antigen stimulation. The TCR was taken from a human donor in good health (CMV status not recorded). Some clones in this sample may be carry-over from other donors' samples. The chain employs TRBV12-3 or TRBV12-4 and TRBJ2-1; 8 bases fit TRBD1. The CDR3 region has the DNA TGTGCCAGCAGTATCGACAGGGGTTCCTACAATGAGCAGTTCTTC. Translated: CASSIDRGSYNEQFF.